The rows below give T cell receptor beta chains drawn from one sample of a study of a mutant IDH1 vaccine in newly diagnosed glioma. Method: immunoSEQ multiplex PCR; TCRdb's copy keeps in-frame clones and lacks some. Here the sample spans 60,000 to 85,000 clones, 79% being singletons. This specimen was PBMCs, taken from a glioma patient treated with radiotherapy, temozolomide or both. These receptors were collected from a man aged 45 to 65 with glioma. The CDR3 runs from the conserved cysteine through the conserved F or W. The D gene is left open where the match is weak. Only part of the rows carry a size: once, few, many, or a class if the clone is expanded.

cdr3_length,clone_size,d_call,j_call,v_call,cdr3_aa,cdr3_nt
15,-,TRBD1,TRBJ1-2,TRBV7-2,CASSLRTGGIYGYTF,TGTGCCAGCAGCTTAAGAACAGGGGGCATCTATGGCTACACCTTC
13,-,-,TRBJ1-5,TRBV6-1,CASSAGRNQPQHF,TGTGCCAGCAGTGCCGGTCGCAATCAGCCCCAGCATTTT
12,-,-,TRBJ2-7,TRBV9,CASSVDGVEQYF,TGTGCCAGCAGCGTGGACGGCGTTGAGCAGTACTTC
13,-,-,TRBJ1-3,TRBV29-1,CSVSKGNRDTIYF,TGCAGCGTCTCCAAGGGAAATAGGGACACCATATATTTT
13,few,TRBD2,TRBJ2-5,TRBV27,CASSLGPGGDQYF,TGTGCCAGCAGTTTAGGACCCGGGGGGGACCAGTACTTC
12,-,-,TRBJ2-3,TRBV27,CASAGGTDTQYF,TGTGCCAGCGCTGGGGGCACAGATACGCAGTATTTT
13,-,-,TRBJ2-1,TRBV19,CASSGNSGYEQFF,TGTGCCAGTAGCGGGAACTCAGGGTATGAGCAGTTCTTC
14,-,TRBD2,TRBJ2-1,TRBV27,CASRSGGNYNEQFF,TGTGCCAGCAGGTCGGGGGGGAACTACAATGAGCAGTTCTTC
13,-,-,TRBJ2-3,TRBV27,CASSLTSTDTQYF,TGTGCCAGCAGTTTAACTAGCACAGATACGCAGTATTTT
12,-,-,TRBJ2-3,TRBV2,CASSERTDTQYF,TGTGCCAGCAGTGAAAGGACAGATACGCAGTATTTT
15,-,TRBD2,TRBJ2-7,TRBV2,CASSRGRGRTEEQYF,TGTGCCAGCAGTCGGGGGAGGGGAAGGACGGAGGAGCAGTACTTC
19,few,-,TRBJ1-4,TRBV7-5,CARSSQGRLKQGAGEKLFF,TGTGCCAGAAGCTCCCAAGGACGTCTGAAACAGGGGGCCGGTGAAAAACTGTTTTTT
17,-,TRBD1,TRBJ1-1,TRBV5-1,CASSFGDRVRADTEAFF,TGCGCCAGCAGCTTTGGGGACAGGGTGAGGGCTGACACTGAAGCTTTCTTT
15,-,-,TRBJ2-2,TRBV5-1,CASTHGQAGTGELFF,TGCGCCAGCACCCACGGGCAGGCGGGCACCGGGGAGCTGTTTTTT
13,-,TRBD1,TRBJ1-6,TRBV6-5,CASQDRVDSPLHF,TGTGCCAGCCAGGACAGGGTTGATTCACCCCTCCACTTT
13,few,-,TRBJ1-2,TRBV7-9,CASSLGENYGYTF,TGTGCCAGCAGCTTAGGAGAGAACTATGGCTACACCTTC
15,-,TRBD1,TRBJ2-1,TRBV4-3,CASSPDRGSYNEQFF,TGCGCCAGCAGCCCCGACAGGGGGTCTTACAATGAGCAGTTCTTC
14,-,-,TRBJ2-5,TRBV6-1,CASTLGDRPETQYF,TGTGCCAGCACCCTAGGGGATCGCCCAGAGACCCAGTACTTC
11,few,-,TRBJ2-5,TRBV30,CAWSVMETQYF,TGTGCCTGGAGTGTAATGGAGACCCAGTACTTC
14,-,-,TRBJ1-2,TRBV7-8,CASSLAQGLDGYTF,TGTGCCAGCAGCTTAGCGCAGGGGCTGGATGGCTACACCTTC
13,-,-,TRBJ2-3,TRBV6-4,CASSDNSDDTQYF,TGTGCCAGCAGTGATAATAGCGACGATACGCAGTATTTT
13,-,TRBD2,TRBJ2-7,TRBV10-2,CASSPSGTYEQYF,TGCGCCAGCTCCCCTAGCGGGACCTACGAGCAGTACTTC
16,-,-,TRBJ1-5,TRBV6-6,CASSFGQQHSNQPQHF,TGTGCCAGCAGTTTCGGACAGCAGCATAGCAATCAGCCCCAGCATTTT
14,-,-,TRBJ2-1,TRBV4-1,CASSQDGGLYEQFF,TGCGCCAGCAGCCAAGATGGCGGACTCTATGAGCAGTTCTTC
15,-,-,TRBJ1-3,TRBV7-8,CASSNREGAGNTIYF,TGTGCCAGCAGCAACAGGGAGGGAGCTGGAAACACCATATATTTT
13,-,-,TRBJ1-1,TRBV28,CASLGLTWWEAFF,TGTGCCAGTCTGGGACTAACCTGGTGGGAAGCTTTCTTT
11,-,-,TRBJ2-1,TRBV20-1,CSATERNEQFF,TGCAGTGCTACTGAAAGGAATGAGCAGTTCTTC
16,-,TRBD1,TRBJ2-1,TRBV11-3,CASSPARDSPYNEQFF,TGTGCCAGCAGCCCCGCCCGGGACAGCCCCTACAATGAGCAGTTCTTC
13,-,-,TRBJ2-7,TRBV18,CASSPLPTYEQYF,TGTGCCAGCTCACCACTACCTACCTACGAGCAGTACTTC
14,-,TRBD1,TRBJ1-2,TRBV5-1,CASSSGDRSYGYTF,TGCGCCAGCAGCTCGGGGGACAGATCCTATGGCTACACCTTC
15,-,TRBD2,TRBJ2-1,TRBV7-9,CASSLLAGGYNEQFF,TGTGCCAGCAGCTTACTAGCGGGGGGCTACAATGAGCAGTTCTTC
15,-,-,TRBJ2-3,TRBV6-5,CASSYSGTGTDTQYF,TGTGCCAGCAGTTATTCAGGCACGGGCACAGATACGCAGTATTTT
15,-,TRBD1,TRBJ2-2,TRBV11-2,CASSLYRQGTGELFF,TGTGCCAGCAGCCTATACCGACAGGGGACCGGGGAGCTGTTTTTT